The rows below give T cell receptor beta chains drawn from one sample of a study of cytomegalovirus exposure and HLA in healthy donors. Data came from immunoSEQ multiplex PCR; TCRdb stores just in-frame clones and leaves some out. There are about 180,000 clones in the sample; over 70% occur only once, and around 3% lies in the top ten. The source material was PBMCs. The receptors originated from a woman in her forties or fifties in good health and CMV-seropositive. Each CDR3 is given with its conserved first and last residue. A D gene is named only where the DNA matches it firmly. Clone size is stated in some rows and not others, as once, few, many or a class when expanded.

j_call	clone_size	cdr3_length	d_call	v_call	cdr3_aa	cdr3_nt
TRBJ2-3	.	17	.	TRBV11-1	CASSLIGGRPRTDTQYF	TGTGCCAGCAGCCTCATTGGGGGGAGGCCACGCACAGATACGCAGTATTTT
TRBJ2-3	.	17	TRBD1	TRBV4-3	CASSQYPQGASTDTQYF	TGCGCCAGCAGCCAGTACCCCCAGGGGGCTAGCACAGATACGCAGTATTTT
TRBJ2-1	.	14	TRBD2	TRBV27	CASSWGLAGGEQFF	TGTGCCAGCAGTTGGGGACTAGCTGGCGGGGAGCAGTTCTTC
TRBJ1-5	.	12	TRBD1	TRBV30	CAWSVGGQPQHF	TGTGCCTGGAGTGTAGGGGGCCAGCCCCAGCATTTT
TRBJ1-4	.	12	.	TRBV2	CASTDRNEKLFF	TGTGCCAGCACCGACAGGAATGAAAAACTGTTTTTT
TRBJ1-2	.	14	TRBD1	TRBV5-5	CASSGTGGDYGYTF	TGTGCCAGCAGCGGGACAGGGGGCGACTATGGCTACACCTTC
TRBJ2-7	.	21	TRBD1	TRBV4-3	CASSQDALVQGVSADSYEQYF	TGCGCCAGCAGCCAAGATGCCCTCGTACAGGGGGTAAGTGCGGATTCCTACGAGCAGTACTTC
TRBJ2-1	.	14	TRBD1	TRBV15	CATSTTGAGNEQFF	TGTGCCACCAGCACGACAGGGGCGGGCAATGAGCAGTTCTTC
TRBJ1-2	.	17	.	TRBV5-4	CASSLGQGIGLNYGYTF	TGTGCCAGCAGCTTGGGCCAGGGGATCGGACTTAACTATGGCTACACCTTC
TRBJ2-3	.	18	.	TRBV5-1	CASNWTLQGAGGTDTQYF	TGCGCCAGCAACTGGACTCTCCAGGGGGCGGGGGGCACAGATACGCAGTATTTT
TRBJ1-5	.	19	TRBD1	TRBV7-8	CASSAFVIGQGSFNQPQHF	TGTGCCAGCAGTGCCTTTGTCATTGGACAGGGTTCTTTCAATCAGCCCCAGCATTTT
TRBJ1-1	.	16	TRBD1	TRBV28	CASSLTGTGKATEAFF	TGTGCCAGCAGTTTAACCGGGACAGGGAAGGCCACTGAAGCTTTCTTT
TRBJ1-2	.	14	.	TRBV6-1	CASSGLAGFDGYTF	TGTGCCAGCAGTGGTCTAGCCGGCTTTGATGGCTACACCTTC
TRBJ1-5	.	14	.	TRBV28	CASSLIRENQPQHF	TGTGCCAGCAGTTTAATCAGGGAAAATCAGCCCCAGCATTTT
TRBJ1-5	.	11	.	TRBV7-6	CATGDNQPQHF	TGTGCCACAGGGGACAATCAGCCCCAGCATTTT
TRBJ2-6	.	15	.	TRBV5-1	CASSLTSSGANVLTF	TGCGCCAGCAGCTTGACAAGCTCTGGGGCCAACGTCCTGACTTTC
TRBJ2-3	.	15	.	TRBV29-1	CSVNMGIGGTDTQYF	TGCAGCGTAAATATGGGGATAGGGGGCACAGATACGCAGTATTTT
TRBJ1-2	.	15	TRBD1	TRBV29-1	CSVVGLTGGGYGYTF	TGCAGCGTTGTGGGTTTGACAGGGGGCGGCTATGGCTACACCTTC
TRBJ2-1	.	17	TRBD2	TRBV14	CASSPQWGTSGNNEQFF	TGTGCCAGCAGCCCTCAGTGGGGGACTAGCGGGAACAATGAGCAGTTCTTC
TRBJ1-6	.	15	.	TRBV11-2	CASSEVKGPNSPLHF	TGTGCCAGCAGCGAGGTTAAGGGGCCTAATTCACCCCTCCACTTT
TRBJ1-4	.	14	.	TRBV15	CATSRDRLNEKLFF	TGTGCCACCAGCAGAGACAGACTAAATGAAAAACTGTTTTTT
TRBJ1-1	.	14	.	TRBV18	CASSPQEAGTEAFF	TGTGCCAGCTCCCCGCAAGAGGCAGGGACTGAAGCTTTCTTT
TRBJ1-2	.	14	.	TRBV19	CASSTGGGAYGYTF	TGTGCCAGTAGTACCGGGGGGGGAGCCTATGGCTACACCTTC
TRBJ2-7	.	14	.	TRBV5-8	CASSLAGSSYEQYF	TGTGCCAGCAGCTTGGCCGGGAGCTCCTACGAGCAGTACTTC
TRBJ1-1	.	14	.	TRBV4-3	CASSPSGPSTEAFF	TGCGCCAGCAGCCCCTCGGGTCCGAGCACTGAAGCTTTCTTT
TRBJ1-2	.	13	.	TRBV11-2	CASSLRLTYGYTF	TGTGCCAGCAGCCTTCGACTGACTTATGGCTACACCTTC
TRBJ2-1	.	16	TRBD2	TRBV5-1	CASSLGTSGGYNEQFF	TGCGCCAGCAGCCTCGGGACTAGCGGGGGCTACAATGAGCAGTTCTTC
TRBJ2-7	.	12	.	TRBV13	CASSFRGYEQYF	TGTGCCAGCAGCTTCCGGGGGTACGAGCAGTACTTC
TRBJ1-2	.	16	.	TRBV10-3	CAIKNPPGLANYGYTF	TGTGCCATCAAAAACCCTCCAGGGTTAGCTAACTATGGCTACACCTTC
TRBJ1-3	.	15	.	TRBV9	CASNPGGSGGNTIYF	TGTGCCAGCAACCCTGGGGGGTCCGGCGGAAACACCATATATTTT
TRBJ2-7	.	19	TRBD2	TRBV9	CASSPRLAGGPRGIYEQYF	TGTGCCAGCAGCCCCCGACTAGCGGGAGGGCCCCGCGGGATTTACGAGCAGTACTTC
TRBJ2-3	.	17	TRBD2	TRBV4-1	CASSQEGGFAIADTQYF	TGCGCCAGCAGCCAAGAGGGAGGGTTTGCGATCGCAGATACGCAGTATTTT
TRBJ2-5	few	15	.	TRBV29-1	CSVENPGQSQETQYF	TGCAGCGTTGAGAACCCGGGACAAAGCCAAGAGACCCAGTACTTC
TRBJ1-4	.	16	.	TRBV27	CASGRLGRGSIEKLFF	TGTGCCAGCGGGCGGTTAGGGCGCGGGTCTATCGAAAAACTGTTTTTT
TRBJ1-4	.	16	.	TRBV7-2	CASSPFSGATNEKLFF	TGTGCCAGCAGCCCGTTCTCAGGGGCAACTAATGAAAAACTGTTTTTT
TRBJ2-2	.	15	.	TRBV5-1	CASSPAQLVSGELFF	TGCGCCAGCAGCCCGGCCCAGCTAGTATCCGGGGAGCTGTTTTTT
TRBJ2-7	.	17	TRBD1	TRBV5-1	CASSLEPTGNYLYEQYF	TGCGCCAGCAGCTTGGAGCCGACAGGGAATTACCTCTACGAGCAGTACTTC
TRBJ2-3	.	16	.	TRBV29-1	CSVEDPAQTTTDTQYF	TGCAGCGTTGAAGACCCGGCACAGACCACCACAGATACGCAGTATTTT
TRBJ1-4	.	15	TRBD1	TRBV4-2	CASSQAQGAGEKLFF	TGTGCCAGCAGCCAGGCGCAGGGGGCCGGGGAAAAACTGTTTTTT
TRBJ2-5	.	11	.	TRBV27	CARDSLETQYF	TGTGCCAGGGACAGCTTGGAGACCCAGTACTTC
TRBJ2-5	once	13	.	TRBV28	CASSSGQQETQYF	TGTGCCAGCAGCTCCGGACAGCAAGAGACCCAGTACTTC
TRBJ2-5	few	16	.	TRBV7-3	CASSLTGRRDQETQYF	TGTGCCAGCAGCTTAACTGGCAGGAGGGATCAAGAGACCCAGTACTTC
TRBJ1-4	.	13	.	TRBV7-9	CASSLNTGEKLFF	TGTGCCAGCAGCTTAAATACCGGGGAAAAACTGTTTTTT
TRBJ2-2	.	16	TRBD1	TRBV7-7	CASSSSGTGGTGELFF	TGTGCTAGCAGCTCCTCCGGGACAGGGGGGACCGGGGAGCTGTTTTTT
TRBJ2-7	.	16	TRBD2	TRBV4-2	CASSQADGRASYEQYF	TGTGCCAGCAGCCAGGCTGACGGGAGGGCCTCCTACGAGCAGTACTTC
TRBJ2-7	.	15	.	TRBV30	CAAQFPAVHSYEQYF	TGTGCCGCACAGTTCCCAGCGGTGCACTCCTACGAGCAGTACTTC
TRBJ2-5	.	15	.	TRBV18	CASSPLRGYQETQYF	TGTGCCAGCTCACCGCTCAGGGGATATCAAGAGACCCAGTACTTC
TRBJ2-1	.	14	.	TRBV2	CASHRVAGYNEQFF	TGTGCCAGCCACAGGGTGGCTGGATACAATGAGCAGTTCTTC
TRBJ1-2	.	14	TRBD1	TRBV5-6	CASSRTGLDYGYTF	TGTGCCAGCAGCCGGACAGGCCTCGACTATGGCTACACCTTC
TRBJ1-5	.	16	.	TRBV27	CASSWRQARGDQPQHF	TGTGCCAGCAGTTGGAGACAGGCCCGAGGGGATCAGCCCCAGCATTTT
TRBJ2-3	.	14	.	TRBV9	CASSVDQFTDTQYF	TGTGCCAGCAGCGTAGACCAGTTCACAGATACGCAGTATTTT
TRBJ2-1	.	16	TRBD2	TRBV7-9	CASSSKTSGGAGEQFF	TGTGCCAGCAGCTCGAAGACTAGCGGGGGGGCAGGTGAGCAGTTCTTC
TRBJ1-5	.	15	TRBD1	TRBV18	CASSLGQGTGQPQHF	TGTGCCAGCTCACTCGGACAGGGGACGGGTCAGCCCCAGCATTTT
TRBJ2-2	.	16	TRBD2	TRBV30	CAWSVLAGALTGELFF	TGTGCCTGGAGTGTGCTAGCGGGAGCGCTCACCGGGGAGCTGTTTTTT
TRBJ1-2	.	17	TRBD1	TRBV13	CASSSNRDSRFNYGYTF	TGTGCCAGCAGCTCCAACCGGGACAGCAGATTTAACTATGGCTACACCTTC
TRBJ1-2	.	13	TRBD1	TRBV5-8	CASSLKTGDGYTF	TGTGCCAGCAGCTTGAAAACAGGGGACGGCTACACCTTC
TRBJ2-2	.	15	TRBD1	TRBV7-9	CASSSGQGDTGELFF	TGTGCCAGCAGCTCTGGACAGGGAGACACCGGGGAGCTGTTTTTT